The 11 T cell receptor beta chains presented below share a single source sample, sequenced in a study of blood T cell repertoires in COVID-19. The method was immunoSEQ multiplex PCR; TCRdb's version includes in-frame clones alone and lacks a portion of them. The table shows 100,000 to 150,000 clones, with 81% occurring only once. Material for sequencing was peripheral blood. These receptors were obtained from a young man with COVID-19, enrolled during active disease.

This CDR3 reads CASRVQDASNQPQHF. In DNA form, the CDR3 reads TGTGCCAGCAGGGTACAGGACGCTAGCAATCAGCCCCAGCATTTT. The chain has TRBV6-5 and TRBJ1-5; tentatively, D is TRBD1 (5 bases). Germline V gives CDR1 MNHEY, CDR2 SVGAGI. Deletions cut 6 bases from V and 0 bases from J, with 12 bases between. The CDR3 has 15 amino acids.

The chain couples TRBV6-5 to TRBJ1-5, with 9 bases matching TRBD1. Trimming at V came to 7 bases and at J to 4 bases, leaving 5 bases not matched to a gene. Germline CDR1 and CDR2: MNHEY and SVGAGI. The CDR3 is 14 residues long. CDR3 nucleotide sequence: TGTGCCAGCACCTGGACAGGGGTAAATCAGCCCCAGCATTTT. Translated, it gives CASTWTGVNQPQHF.

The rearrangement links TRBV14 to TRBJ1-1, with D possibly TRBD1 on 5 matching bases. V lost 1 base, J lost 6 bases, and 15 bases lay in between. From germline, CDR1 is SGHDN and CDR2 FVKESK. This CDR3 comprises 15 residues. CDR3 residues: CASSQAIGGEAEAFF. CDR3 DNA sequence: TGTGCCAGCAGCCAAGCGATTGGAGGGGAGGCTGAAGCTTTCTTT. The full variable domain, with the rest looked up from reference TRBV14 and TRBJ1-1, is EAGVTQFPSHSVIEKGQTVTLRCDPISGHDNLYWYRRVMGKEIKFLLHFVKESKQDESGMPNNRFLAERTGGTYSTLKVQPAELEDSGVYFCASSQAIGGEAEAFFGQGTRLTVV.

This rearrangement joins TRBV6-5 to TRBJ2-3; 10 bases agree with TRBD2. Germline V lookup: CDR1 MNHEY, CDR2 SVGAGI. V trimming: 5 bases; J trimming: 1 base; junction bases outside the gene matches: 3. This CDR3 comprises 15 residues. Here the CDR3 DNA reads TGTGCCAGCAGTAGTCTAGCGGGGGGCACAGATACGCAGTATTTT. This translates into CASSSLAGGTDTQYF.

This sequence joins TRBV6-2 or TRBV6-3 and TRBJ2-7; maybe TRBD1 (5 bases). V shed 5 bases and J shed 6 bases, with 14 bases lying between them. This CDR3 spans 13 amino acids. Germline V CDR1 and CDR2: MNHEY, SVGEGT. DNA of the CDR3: TGTGCCAGCAGTCAGATTCAGGGCTCCGAGCAGTACTTC. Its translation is CASSQIQGSEQYF.

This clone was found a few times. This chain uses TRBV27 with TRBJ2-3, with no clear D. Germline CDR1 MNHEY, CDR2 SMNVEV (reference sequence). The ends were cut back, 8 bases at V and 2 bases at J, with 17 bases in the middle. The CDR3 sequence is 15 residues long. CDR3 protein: CASSRWALSTDTQYF. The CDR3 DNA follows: TGTGCCAGCTCCCGTTGGGCACTCTCCACAGATACGCAGTATTTT.

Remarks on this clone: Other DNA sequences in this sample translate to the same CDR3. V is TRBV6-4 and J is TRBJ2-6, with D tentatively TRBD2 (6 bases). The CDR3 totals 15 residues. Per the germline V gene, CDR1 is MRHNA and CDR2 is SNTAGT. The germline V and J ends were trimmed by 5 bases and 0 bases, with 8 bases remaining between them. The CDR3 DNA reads TGTGCCAGCAGTTCGGGGGTCTCTGGGGCCAACGTCCTGACTTTC. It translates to CASSSGVSGANVLTF.

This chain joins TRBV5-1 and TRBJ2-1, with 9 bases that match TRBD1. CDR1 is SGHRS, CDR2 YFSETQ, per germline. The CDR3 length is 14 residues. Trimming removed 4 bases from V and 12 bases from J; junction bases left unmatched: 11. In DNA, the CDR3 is TGCGCCAGCAGCCCGGGACAGGGTAATGAGTGGCAGTTCTTC. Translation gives CASSPGQGNEWQFF.

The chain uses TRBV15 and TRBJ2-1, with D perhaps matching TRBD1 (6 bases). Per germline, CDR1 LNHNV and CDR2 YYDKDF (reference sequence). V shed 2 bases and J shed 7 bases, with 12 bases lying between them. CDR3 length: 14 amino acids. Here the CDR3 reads CATSRKGEWNEQFF. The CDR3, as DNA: TGTGCCACCAGCAGAAAGGGGGAATGGAATGAGCAGTTCTTC.

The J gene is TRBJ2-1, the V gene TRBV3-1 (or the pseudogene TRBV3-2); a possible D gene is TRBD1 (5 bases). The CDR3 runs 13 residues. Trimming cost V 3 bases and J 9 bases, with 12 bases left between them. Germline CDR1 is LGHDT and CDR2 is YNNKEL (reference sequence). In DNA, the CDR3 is TGTGCCAGCAGCCACTTAAGGGGTACTGAGCAGTTCTTC. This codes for CASSHLRGTEQFF.

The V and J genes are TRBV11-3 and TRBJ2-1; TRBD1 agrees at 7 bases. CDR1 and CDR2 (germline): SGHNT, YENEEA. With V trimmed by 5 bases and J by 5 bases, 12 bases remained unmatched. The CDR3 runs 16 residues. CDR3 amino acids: CASSRALPTGDNEQFF. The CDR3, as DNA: TGTGCCAGCAGCCGCGCCCTCCCAACAGGGGACAATGAGCAGTTCTTC.